The rows below give T cell receptor beta chains drawn from one sample of a study of OX40 agonist ivuxolimab in advanced cancers. Assay used: immunoSEQ multiplex PCR; TCRdb lists only in-frame clones, some missing. The sample lists approximately 70,000 clones; 86% were seen once. Sequencing used CD4+ or CD8+ T cells sorted from blood, obtained in a trial of the OX40 agonist ivuxolimab. The receptors shown here come from an adult with an advanced solid tumor such as melanoma, head and neck, liver or kidney cancer. The CDR3 runs from the conserved cysteine through the conserved F or W. The D gene is left open where the match is weak. Only some rows state a clone size, as once, few, many or a class for expanded clones.

clone_size j_call v_call d_call cdr3_aa cdr3_nt
. TRBJ2-7 TRBV7-9 TRBD2 CASGLAGVSYEQYF TGTGCCAGCGGACTAGCGGGTGTGTCCTACGAGCAGTACTTC
. TRBJ2-7 TRBV6-5 . CASSRAGRLEQYF TGTGCCAGCAGCCGGGCGGGACGGCTAGAGCAGTACTTC
. TRBJ1-1 TRBV27 . CASSSHRQRNTEAFF TGTGCCAGCAGTTCGCACCGACAGAGGAACACTGAAGCTTTCTTT
. TRBJ2-5 TRBV19 TRBD2 CASRPGLATQETQYF TGTGCCAGTAGGCCGGGACTAGCGACCCAAGAGACCCAGTACTTC
. TRBJ1-2 TRBV5-5 . CASLGGYGYTF TGTGCCAGCTTGGGGGGCTATGGCTACACCTTC
once TRBJ1-1 TRBV5-1 TRBD1 CASSLGTGGTEAFF TGCGCCAGCAGCTTGGGGACAGGGGGCACTGAAGCTTTCTTT
. TRBJ2-3 TRBV5-5 . CASSPNTDTQYF TGTGCCAGCAGCCCCAACACAGATACGCAGTATTTT
. TRBJ2-3 TRBV7-3 TRBD2 CASSLGGLRSTDTQYF TGTGCCAGCAGCTTGGGGGGGTTAAGGTCCACAGATACGCAGTATTTT
. TRBJ2-1 TRBV30 TRBD1 CAWSGTGFFNEQFF TGTGCCTGGAGTGGGACAGGTTTCTTCAATGAGCAGTTCTTC
. TRBJ1-2 TRBV4-1 TRBD1 CASSQERQGYYGYTF TGCGCCAGCAGCCAAGAAAGACAGGGGTACTATGGCTACACCTTC
. TRBJ2-7 TRBV5-4 . CASSSNSPEQYF TGTGCCAGCAGCTCAAACAGCCCCGAGCAGTACTTC
. TRBJ2-2 TRBV9 . CASSPSGLASGELFF TGTGCCAGCAGCCCTAGTGGGCTAGCCTCTGGGGAGCTGTTTTTT
. TRBJ2-7 TRBV25-1 TRBD1 CASSEWAGGYEQYF TGTGCCAGCAGTGAATGGGCAGGGGGCTACGAGCAGTACTTC
. TRBJ2-1 TRBV7-2 . CASSLARGNEQFF TGTGCCAGCAGCTTAGCCAGGGGCAATGAGCAGTTCTTC
. TRBJ1-5 TRBV5-1 TRBD1 CASSLDGQGFQPQHF TGCGCCAGCAGCTTGGATGGACAGGGTTTTCAGCCCCAGCATTTT
. TRBJ2-3 TRBV10-2 TRBD2 CASSEWTSGREDTQYF TGCGCCAGCAGTGAGTGGACTAGCGGGAGAGAAGATACGCAGTATTTT
. TRBJ1-2 TRBV5-1 . CASSPGTYGYTF TGCGCCAGCAGTCCGGGCACCTATGGCTACACCTTC